Listed here is a single T cell receptor (beta chain). Its antigen is not identified. Data came from immunoSEQ multiplex PCR; TCRdb stores just in-frame clones and leaves some out. The repertoire holds over a thousand clones, with around 43% as singletons. This sample is drawn from a study of tissue T cells after allogeneic stem cell transplantation. Whole-study results and caveats: Shared clones across patients were few; motif clustering revealed tissue-specific shared signatures. In patients and mice, blood and spleen missed much of tissue repertoire. Some tissue clones might be persisting host cells; their alloreactivity or antigen specificity was not determined.

This CDR3 has 15 residues. Germline CDR1 reads ENHRY; CDR2 reads SYGVKD. Trimming cost V 5 bases and J 0 bases; bases outside gene matches: 4. The specimen comprised stomach tissue, sampled at autopsy. This chain joins TRBV10-3 and TRBJ1-5; 7 bases line up with TRBD1. The TCR was taken from a female patient between 40 and 75 years old with steroid-refractory graft-versus-host disease after an allogeneic stem cell transplant. Some T cells may be provided by the graft donor. This CDR3 is CAISPQGPSNQPQHF. CDR3 nucleotide sequence: TGTGCCATCAGTCCACAGGGGCCTAGCAATCAGCCCCAGCATTTT.